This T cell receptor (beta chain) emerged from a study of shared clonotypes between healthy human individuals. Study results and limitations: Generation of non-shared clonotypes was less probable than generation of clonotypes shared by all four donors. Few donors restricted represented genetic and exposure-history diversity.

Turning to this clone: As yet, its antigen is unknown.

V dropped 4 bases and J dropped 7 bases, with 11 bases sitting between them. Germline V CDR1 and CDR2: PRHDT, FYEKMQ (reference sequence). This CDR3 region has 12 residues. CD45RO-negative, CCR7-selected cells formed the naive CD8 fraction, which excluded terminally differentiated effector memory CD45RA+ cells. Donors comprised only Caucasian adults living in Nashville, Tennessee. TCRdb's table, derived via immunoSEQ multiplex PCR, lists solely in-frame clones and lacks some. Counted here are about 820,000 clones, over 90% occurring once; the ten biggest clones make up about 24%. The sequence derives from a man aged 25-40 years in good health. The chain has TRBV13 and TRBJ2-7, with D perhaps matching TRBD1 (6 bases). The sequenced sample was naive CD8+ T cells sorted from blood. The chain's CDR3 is CASSSLQGEQYF. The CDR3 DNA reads TGTGCCAGCAGCTCTCTGCAGGGGGAGCAGTACTTC.